This passage covers 6 T cell receptor beta chains from one sample sequenced in a study of cytomegalovirus exposure and HLA in healthy donors. The PCR ran on 60 Vbeta and 13 Jbeta primers. Sequencing used immunoSEQ multiplex PCR; TCRdb keeps in-frame clones, though not all of them. Of about 160,000 clones in the sample, roughly 73% were seen once. Sequencing used PBMCs. The receptor source for this set is a woman in her twenties or thirties in good health and CMV-seronegative.

The chain links TRBV5-1 to TRBJ2-3, with 8 bases identical to TRBD2. V was clipped by 2 bases and J by 0 bases; unmatched bases: 14. Germline V gives CDR1 SGHRS, CDR2 YFSETQ. This CDR3 contains 19 residues. The CDR3 DNA reads as TGCGCCAGCAGCTTTTTTAGCGGGGCTGGCGGCGCCAGCACAGATACGCAGTATTTT. This sequence encodes CASSFFSGAGGASTDTQYF.

The gene calls are TRBV6-5 and TRBJ2-7, with 7 bases fitting TRBD1. CDR1 and CDR2 (germline): MNHEY, SVGAGI. The CDR3 sequence is 14 residues long. V gave up 5 bases and J gave up 1 base; unmatched junction bases: 5. The CDR3 DNA sequence: TGTGCCAGCAGTGCCGGACAGGCGTCCTACGAGCAGTACTTC. This codes for CASSAGQASYEQYF.

V and J are TRBV28 and TRBJ2-4; maybe TRBD1 (7 bases). Germline V CDR1 and CDR2: MDHEN, SYDVKM. Trimming left V 5 bases short and J 1 base short, with 9 bases between. The CDR3 extends over 14 amino acids. The CDR3, as DNA: TGTGCCAGCAGTGGAGGGGGCGCCAAAAACATTCAGTACTTC. This encodes CASSGGGAKNIQYF.

This chain links TRBV2 with TRBJ1-1; no clear D gene. The CDR3 is made up of 14 amino acids. Trimming shortened V by 4 bases and J by 3 bases, and 12 bases separated the two germline ends. Germline CDR1 reads SNHLY; CDR2 reads FYNNEI. CDR3 sequence: CASSGTYRDTEAFF. The DNA of the CDR3 is TGTGCCAGCAGTGGCACTTACCGGGACACTGAAGCTTTCTTT.

CDR3 amino acids: CASSPRWTLKPQHF. CDR3 DNA sequence: TGTGCCAGCAGCCCGAGGTGGACACTCAAGCCCCAGCATTTT. The rearrangement joins TRBV7-8 to TRBJ1-5, with TRBD1 as a possible D gene (5 bases). Germline CDR1 SGHVS, CDR2 FQNEAQ. V lost 5 bases and J 8 bases, leaving 16 bases between the germline ends. This CDR3 region has 14 residues.

The chain recombines TRBV6-1 with TRBJ2-5; possible D gene TRBD1, 5 bases. CDR1 is MNHNS and CDR2 is SASEGT in the germline V gene. The CDR3 is 14 amino acids. The ends were cut back, 3 bases at V and 5 bases at J, with 13 bases in the middle. CDR3 region: CASSDRQGGETQYF. CDR3 bases: TGTGCCAGCAGTGATCGGCAGGGTGGCGAGACCCAGTACTTC.